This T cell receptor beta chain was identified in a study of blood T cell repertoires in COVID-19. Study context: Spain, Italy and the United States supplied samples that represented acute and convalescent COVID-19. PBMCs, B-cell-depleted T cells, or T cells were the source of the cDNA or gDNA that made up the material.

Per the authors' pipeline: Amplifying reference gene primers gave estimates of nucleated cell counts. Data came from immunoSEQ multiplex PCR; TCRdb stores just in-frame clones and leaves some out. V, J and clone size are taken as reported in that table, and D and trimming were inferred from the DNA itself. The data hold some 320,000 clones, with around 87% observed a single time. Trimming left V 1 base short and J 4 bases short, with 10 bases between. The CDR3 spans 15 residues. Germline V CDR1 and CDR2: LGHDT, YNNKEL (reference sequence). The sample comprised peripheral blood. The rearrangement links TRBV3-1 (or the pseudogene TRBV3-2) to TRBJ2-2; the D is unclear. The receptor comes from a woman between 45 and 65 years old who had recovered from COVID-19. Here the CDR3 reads CASSQVSGTTGELFF. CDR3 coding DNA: TGTGCCAGCAGCCAAGTATCAGGAACCACCGGGGAGCTGTTTTTT.